This T cell receptor (beta chain) was found in a study of cytomegalovirus exposure and HLA in healthy donors. This CDR3 has 14 amino acids. V was trimmed by 1 base and J by 7 bases, leaving 13 bases between them. The V gene's germline CDR1 is ENHRY and CDR2 SYGVKD. PCR used 60 Vbeta primers and 13 Jbeta primers. The assay was immunoSEQ multiplex PCR, and TCRdb's table has in-frame clones only and misses some. The table lists about 39,000 clones. The receptor was isolated from a woman aged 25 to 45 in good health and CMV-seropositive. Specimen: PBMCs. The chain combines TRBV10-3 with TRBJ1-1; maybe TRBD1 (5 bases). CDR3 in DNA: TGTGCCATCAGTGAGTGGCCCGCGGGGGATGAAGCTTTCTTT. Protein sequence: CAISEWPAGDEAFF.